This TCR beta chain was observed in a study of CD8+CD57+ T cells in acquired aplastic anemia. For the study at large: DNA recovered from sorted CD4+ and CD8+ cells had a mean of approximately 3 ug.

TCR beta VDJ combinations and CDR3 sequences were profiled from genomic DNA. TCRdb re-called the reads with MiXCR, one entry per CDR3 protein. The table has around 79,000 distinct CDR3 sequences, roughly three quarters seen once. The sequenced patients had an expansion of CD8+CD57+ cells seen by flow cytometry. All participating patients were living with severe acquired aplastic anemia. The length of the CDR3 is 11 residues. Germline V gene lookup returns CDR1 DFQATT and CDR2 SNEGSKA (reference sequence). Trimming took 5 bases from V and 7 from J, leaving 9 bases between them. The source material was sorted CD4+, CD8+, or CD8+CD57+ T cells (not recorded which) from PBMCs. The chain combines TRBV20-1 with TRBJ2-1; D is ambiguous. The source of this sequence is a human donor with aplastic anemia. The CDR3: CSAPSMNEQFF. The DNA of the CDR3 is TGCAGTGCTCCATCCATGAATGAGCAGTTCTTC.